The 9 T cell receptor beta chains presented below share a single source sample, sequenced in a study of read filtering for tumor transcriptome and immune sequencing. The library was built from 400 ng RNA with molecular barcoded adaptors for alpha/delta and beta/gamma chains. TCRdb re-analysed the reads in MiXCR, keeping a single row per CDR3 protein. The sample contains over 50,000 distinct CDR3 sequences, over 11% of which appear only once. The specimen sequenced was a population of CD138-negative cells sorted from bone marrow. These receptor sequences come from a donor at least 40 years old with multiple myeloma.

V usage is TRBV27 and J usage is TRBJ2-7, with D possibly TRBD2 on 6 matching bases. Germline CDR1 is MNHEY and CDR2 is SMNVEV (reference sequence). The CDR3 runs 14 residues. V dropped 6 bases and J dropped 2 bases, with 14 bases sitting between them. In nucleotides, the CDR3 is TGTGCCAGCAGCCCGACTAGTCTGACCTACGAGCAGTACTTC. It translates to CASSPTSLTYEQYF.

The count of this clonotype is one. Possible read error: a much larger clone is one base away. The chain has TRBV6-5 and TRBJ1-5, with a tentative D call TRBD1 (5 bases). Germline CDR1 MNHEY, CDR2 SVGAGI. The CDR3 sequence is 13 residues long. The CDR3 here is CASRDSRNQPRHF. The CDR3, as DNA: TGTGCCAGCAGAGACAGCAGGAATCAGCCCCGGCATTTT.

This clonotype was seen repeatedly, ten times or more. CDR3 sequence (DNA): TGTGCCAGCAGTGAAACCCCCAGTTACGGGGCGCTGGGTGAAAAACTGTTTTTT. It yields the protein CASSETPSYGALGEKLFF. The V and J genes are TRBV6-1 and TRBJ1-4, with D perhaps matching TRBD1 (5 bases). The ends were cut back, 2 bases at V and 7 bases at J, with 23 bases in the middle. CDR3 length: 18 amino acids. Germline V CDR1 and CDR2: MNHNS, SASEGT.

The chain is built from TRBV28 and TRBJ1-2; D may be TRBD1 (5 bases). The germline gives CDR1 MDHEN, CDR2 SYDVKM. Trimming took 7 bases from V and 3 from J, leaving 24 bases between them. The CDR3 loop spans 17 amino acids. Here the CDR3 DNA reads TGTGCCAGCAATCTCCGATTGGTGCAGGGATCTTACTATGGCTACACCTTC. Translated, it gives CASNLRLVQGSYYGYTF.

This clonotype showed up many times. A junction boundary mismatches the germline segment, possibly from a read error. The chain combines TRBV4-3 with TRBJ1-1; D remains unclear. CDR3 size: 15 residues. The germline V gene encodes CDR1 LGHNA and CDR2 YSLEER. The CDR3 nucleotides read TGCGCCAGTAGCCAAGATTTCGAGGGAGGCACTGAAGCTTTCTTT. This sequence encodes CASSQDFEGGTEAFF.

This clonotype was found a few times. DNA of the CDR3: TGTGCCAGCACCGAGGGACTAGCCGGATACGAGCAGTACTTC. This encodes CASTEGLAGYEQYF. This chain links TRBV9 with TRBJ2-7, with 9 bases lining up with TRBD2. The CDR3 length is 14 residues. Unmatched junction bases numbered 8, after V lost 6 bases and J lost 4 bases. In germline, CDR1 is SGDLS, CDR2 YYNGEE. Based on the CDR3 plus reference TRBV9 and TRBJ2-7, the full variable domain is DSGVTQTPKHLITATGQRVTLRCSPRSGDLSVYWYQQSLDQGLQFLIQYYNGEERAKGNILERFSAQQFPDLHSELNLSSLELGDSALYFCASTEGLAGYEQYFGPGTRLTVT.

This clonotype was picked up many times. This rearrangement joins TRBV7-9 to TRBJ2-5; TRBD2 might be the D (5 bases). The length of the CDR3 is 14 residues. Germline lookup yields CDR1 SEHNR and CDR2 FQNEAQ (reference sequence). Trimming shortened V by 4 bases and J by 5 bases, and 14 bases separated the two germline ends. CDR3 loop: CASSSTLVRETQYF. CDR3 nucleotide sequence: TGTGCCAGCAGCTCCACACTAGTAAGGGAGACCCAGTACTTC.

At least ten counts were recorded for this clonotype. The junction and the germline gene differ at one end; a read error may be behind it. This chain joins TRBV11-2 and TRBJ2-5; D is possibly TRBD2 (6 bases). CDR1 SGHAT and CDR2 FQNNGV come from the germline V gene. CDR3 length: 15 amino acids. This CDR3 is CASSPRLGEEQTQYF. CDR3 coding DNA: TGTGCTAGCAGCCCGAGGCTGGGGGAGGAACAGACCCAGTACTTC.

This clonotype was detected ten times or more. The genes are TRBV7-2 and TRBJ1-5; maybe TRBD1 (6 bases). The germline V and J ends were trimmed by 2 bases and 0 bases, with 20 bases remaining between them. The germline V gene encodes CDR1 SGHTA and CDR2 FQGNSA. The CDR3 runs to 19 residues. Here the CDR3 reads CASSLYDRLSLGSNQPQHF. The CDR3 nucleotides read TGTGCCAGCAGCTTATATGACAGGCTAAGCCTGGGTAGCAATCAGCCCCAGCATTTT.